In its sample, the clone carrying this TCR beta chain was seen many times. RNA transcripts yielded amplified TCR beta CDR3 regions. The HTBI primer set drove a first-round RT-PCR of the TCR CDR3. From the multiplex PCR reads, TCRdb called clonotypes with MiXCR, one entry per CDR3 protein. The sample has 540,000 or so distinct CDR3 sequences, 15% to 17% seen once. Stable Graves' hyperthyroidism meant no ophthalmopathy progression within 18 months. Hyperthyroidism, newly diagnosed and lasting under 2 months, affected patients aged 18 to 65. Uncontrolled infection, other autoimmune disease, pregnancy or lactation disqualified patients from enrolment. Each diagnosis drew on symptoms, thyroxine, TRAb, thyroid ultrasound and orbital computed tomography findings. CDR3 length equals 15 residues. CDR1 is LGHDT, CDR2 YNNKEL, per germline (reference sequence). Trimming shortened V by 0 bases and J by 0 bases, and 6 bases separated the two germline ends.

This entry comes from a study of T cells in Graves' hyperthyroidism and ophthalmopathy. The TCR sequence derives from a woman aged 25 to 39 with Graves' hyperthyroidism. The rearrangement links TRBV3-1 to TRBJ1-3; D gene unclear. Material for sequencing was blood. The CDR3: CASSQDLGSGNTIYF. CDR3 sequence (DNA): TGTGCCAGCAGCCAAGATCTGGGCTCTGGAAACACCATATATTTT.